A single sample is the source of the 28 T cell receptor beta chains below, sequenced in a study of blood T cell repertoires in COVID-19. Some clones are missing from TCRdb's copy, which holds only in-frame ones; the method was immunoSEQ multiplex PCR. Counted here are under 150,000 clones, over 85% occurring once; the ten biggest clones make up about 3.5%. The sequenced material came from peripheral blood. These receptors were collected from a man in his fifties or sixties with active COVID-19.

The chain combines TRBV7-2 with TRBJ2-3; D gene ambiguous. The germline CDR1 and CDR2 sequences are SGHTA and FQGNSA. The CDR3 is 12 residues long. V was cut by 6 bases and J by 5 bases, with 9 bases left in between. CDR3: CASSSLLDTQYF. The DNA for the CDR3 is TGTGCCAGCAGTTCACTCTTAGATACGCAGTATTTT.

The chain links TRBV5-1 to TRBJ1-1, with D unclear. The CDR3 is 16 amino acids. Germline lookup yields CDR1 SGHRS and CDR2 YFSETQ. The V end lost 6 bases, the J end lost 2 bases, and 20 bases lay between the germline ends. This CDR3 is CASTKPPSGGNTEAFF. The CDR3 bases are TGCGCCAGCACTAAACCCCCCTCGGGAGGTAACACTGAAGCTTTCTTT.

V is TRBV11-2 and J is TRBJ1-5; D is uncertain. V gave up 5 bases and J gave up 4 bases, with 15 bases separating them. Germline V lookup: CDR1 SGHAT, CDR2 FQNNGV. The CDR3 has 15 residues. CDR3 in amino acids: CASSARVAPNQPQHF. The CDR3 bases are TGTGCCAGCAGCGCGCGCGTCGCCCCAAATCAGCCCCAGCATTTT.

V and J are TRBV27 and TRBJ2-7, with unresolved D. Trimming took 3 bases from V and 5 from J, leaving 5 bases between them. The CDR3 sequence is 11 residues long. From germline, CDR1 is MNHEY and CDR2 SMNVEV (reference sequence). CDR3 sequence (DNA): TGTGCCAGCAGTTTTTTCGACGAGCAGTACGTC. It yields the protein CASSFFDEQYV.

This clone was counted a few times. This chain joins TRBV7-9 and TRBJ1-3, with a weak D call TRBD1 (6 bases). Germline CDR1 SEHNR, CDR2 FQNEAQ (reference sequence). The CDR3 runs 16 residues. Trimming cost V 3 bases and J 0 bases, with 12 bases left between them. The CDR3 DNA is TGTGCCAGCAGCTTGCAGGACAGCCGCTCTGGAAACACCATATATTTT. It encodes CASSLQDSRSGNTIYF.

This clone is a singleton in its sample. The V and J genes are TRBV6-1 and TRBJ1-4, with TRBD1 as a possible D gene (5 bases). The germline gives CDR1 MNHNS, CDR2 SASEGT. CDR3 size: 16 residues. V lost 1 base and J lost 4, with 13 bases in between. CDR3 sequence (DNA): TGTGCCAGCAGTGAAGGGGGCGGCAGCAATAATGAAAAACTGTTTTTT. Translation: CASSEGGGSNNEKLFF.

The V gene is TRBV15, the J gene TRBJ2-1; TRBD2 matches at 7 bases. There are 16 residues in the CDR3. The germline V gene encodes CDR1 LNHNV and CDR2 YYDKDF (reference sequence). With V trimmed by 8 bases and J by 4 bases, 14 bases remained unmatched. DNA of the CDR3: TGTGCCACCGTAGGCGGGGGAGAACTACGGTACAATGAGCAGTTCTTC. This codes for CATVGGGELRYNEQFF.

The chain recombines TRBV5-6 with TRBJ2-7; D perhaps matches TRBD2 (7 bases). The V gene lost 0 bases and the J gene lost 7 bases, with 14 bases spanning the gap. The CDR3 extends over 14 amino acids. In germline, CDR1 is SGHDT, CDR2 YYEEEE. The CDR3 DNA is TGTGCCAGCAGCTTGGTGGCGGGGGCCGGTGAGCAGTACTTC. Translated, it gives CASSLVAGAGEQYF.

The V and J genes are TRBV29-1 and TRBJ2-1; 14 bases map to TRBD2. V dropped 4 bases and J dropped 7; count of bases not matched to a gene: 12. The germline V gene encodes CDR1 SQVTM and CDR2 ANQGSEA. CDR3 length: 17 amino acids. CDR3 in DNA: TGCAGCGTTGGGGGGACTAGCGGGAGAGGTACACGGAATGAGCAGTTCTTC. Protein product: CSVGGTSGRGTRNEQFF.

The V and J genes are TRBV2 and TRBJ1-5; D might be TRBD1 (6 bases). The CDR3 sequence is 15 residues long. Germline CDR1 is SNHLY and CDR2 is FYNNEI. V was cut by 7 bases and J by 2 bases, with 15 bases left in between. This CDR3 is CASTEGGSGNQPQHF. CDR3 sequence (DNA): TGTGCCAGCACCGAGGGGGGGTCTGGCAATCAGCCCCAGCATTTT.

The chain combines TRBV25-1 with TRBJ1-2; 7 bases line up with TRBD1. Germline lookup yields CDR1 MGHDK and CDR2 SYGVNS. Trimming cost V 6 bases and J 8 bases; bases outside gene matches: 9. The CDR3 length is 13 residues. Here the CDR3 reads CASSWGTAGGYTF. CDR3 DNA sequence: TGTGCCAGCAGCTGGGGGACAGCAGGCGGCTACACCTTC.

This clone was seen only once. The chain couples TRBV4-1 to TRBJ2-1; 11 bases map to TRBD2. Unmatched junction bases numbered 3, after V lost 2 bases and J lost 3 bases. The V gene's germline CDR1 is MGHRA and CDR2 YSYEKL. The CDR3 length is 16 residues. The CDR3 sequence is CASSQFLAGGYNEQFF. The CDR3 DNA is TGCGCCAGCAGCCAATTCCTAGCGGGAGGCTACAATGAGCAGTTCTTC.

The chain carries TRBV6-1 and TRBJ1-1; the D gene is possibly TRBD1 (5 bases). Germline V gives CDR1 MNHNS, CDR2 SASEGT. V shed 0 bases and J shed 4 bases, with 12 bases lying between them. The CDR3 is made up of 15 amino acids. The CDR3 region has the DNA TGTGCCAGCAGTGAAGCGCTCCAGGGAGGCACTGAAGCTTTCTTT. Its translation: CASSEALQGGTEAFF.

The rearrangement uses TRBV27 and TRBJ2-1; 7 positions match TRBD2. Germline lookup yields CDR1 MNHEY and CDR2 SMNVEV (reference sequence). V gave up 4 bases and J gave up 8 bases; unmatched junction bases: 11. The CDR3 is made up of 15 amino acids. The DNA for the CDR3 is TGTGCCAGCAGTTCCCGTTCGGGGGGTTTGGATGAGCAGTTCTTC. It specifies CASSSRSGGLDEQFF.

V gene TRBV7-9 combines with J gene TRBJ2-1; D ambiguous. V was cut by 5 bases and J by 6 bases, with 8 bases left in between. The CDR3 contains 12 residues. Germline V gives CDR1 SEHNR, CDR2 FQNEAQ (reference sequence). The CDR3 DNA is TGTGCCAGCAGCCCCATCAGCAATGAGCAGTTCTTC. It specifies CASSPISNEQFF. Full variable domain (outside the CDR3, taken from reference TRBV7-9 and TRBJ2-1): DTGVSQNPRHKITKRGQNVTFRCDPISEHNRLYWYRQTLGQGPEFLTYFQNEAQLEKSRLLSDRFSAERPKGSFSTLEIQRTEQGDSAMYLCASSPISNEQFFGPGTRLTVL.

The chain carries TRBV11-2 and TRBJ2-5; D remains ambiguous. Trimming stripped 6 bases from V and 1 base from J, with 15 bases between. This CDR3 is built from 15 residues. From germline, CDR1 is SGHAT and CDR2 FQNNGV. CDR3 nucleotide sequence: TGTGCCAGCAGTGACCTTCGGCGCGGCCAAGAGACCCAGTACTTC. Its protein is CASSDLRRGQETQYF. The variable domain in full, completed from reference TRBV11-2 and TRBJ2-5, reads EAGVAQSPRYKIIEKRQSVAFWCNPISGHATLYWYQQILGQGPKLLIQFQNNGVVDDSQLPKDRFSAERLKGVDSTLKIQPAKLEDSAVYLCASSDLRRGQETQYFGPGTRLLVL.

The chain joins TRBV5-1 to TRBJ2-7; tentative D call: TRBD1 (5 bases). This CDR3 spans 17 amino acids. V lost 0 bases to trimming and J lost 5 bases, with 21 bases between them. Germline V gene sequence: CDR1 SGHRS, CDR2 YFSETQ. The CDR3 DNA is TGCGCCAGCAGCTTGGACCCCCCGACGGCCCCAGGGAACGAGCAGTACTTC. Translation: CASSLDPPTAPGNEQYF. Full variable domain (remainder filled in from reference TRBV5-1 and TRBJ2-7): KAGVTQTPRYLIKTRGQQVTLSCSPISGHRSVSWYQQTPGQGLQFLFEYFSETQRNKGNFPGRFSGRQFSNSRSEMNVSTLELGDSALYLCASSLDPPTAPGNEQYFGPGTRLTVT.

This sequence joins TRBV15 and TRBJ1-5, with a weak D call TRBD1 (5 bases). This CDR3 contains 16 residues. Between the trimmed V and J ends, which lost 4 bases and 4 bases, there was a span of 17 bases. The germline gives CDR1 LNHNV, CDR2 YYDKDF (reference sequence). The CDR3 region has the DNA TGTGCCACCAGCAACCGGAAAGGGGCCCAAAATCAGCCCCAGCATTTT. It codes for CATSNRKGAQNQPQHF.

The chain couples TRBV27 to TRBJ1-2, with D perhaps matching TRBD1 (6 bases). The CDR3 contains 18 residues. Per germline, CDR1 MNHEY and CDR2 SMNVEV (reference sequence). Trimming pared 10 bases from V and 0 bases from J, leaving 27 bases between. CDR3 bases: TGTGCCACCAGGACAGCGACATTCCCACAACACTCTAACTATGGCTACACCTTC. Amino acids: CATRTATFPQHSNYGYTF.

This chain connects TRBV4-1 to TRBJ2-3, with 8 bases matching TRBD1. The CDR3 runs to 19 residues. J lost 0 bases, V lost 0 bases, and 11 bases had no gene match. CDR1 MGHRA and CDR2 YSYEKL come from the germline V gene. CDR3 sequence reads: CASSQDPGPGTGSTDTQYF. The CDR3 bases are TGCGCCAGCAGCCAAGATCCCGGCCCTGGGACAGGTAGCACAGATACGCAGTATTTT.

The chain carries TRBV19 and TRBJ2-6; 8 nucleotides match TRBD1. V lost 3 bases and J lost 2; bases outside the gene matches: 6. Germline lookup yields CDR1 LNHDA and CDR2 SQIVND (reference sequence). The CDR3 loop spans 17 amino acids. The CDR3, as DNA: TGTGCCAGTAGTATCCAGGGGGCCTTGGCTGGGGCCAACGTCCTGACTTTC. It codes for CASSIQGALAGANVLTF.

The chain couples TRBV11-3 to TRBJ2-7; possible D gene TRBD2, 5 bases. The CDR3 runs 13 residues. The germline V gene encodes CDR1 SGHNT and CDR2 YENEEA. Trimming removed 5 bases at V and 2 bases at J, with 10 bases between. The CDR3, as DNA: TGTGCCAGCAGCCTTAGCGACACCTACGAGCAGTACGTC. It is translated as CASSLSDTYEQYV.

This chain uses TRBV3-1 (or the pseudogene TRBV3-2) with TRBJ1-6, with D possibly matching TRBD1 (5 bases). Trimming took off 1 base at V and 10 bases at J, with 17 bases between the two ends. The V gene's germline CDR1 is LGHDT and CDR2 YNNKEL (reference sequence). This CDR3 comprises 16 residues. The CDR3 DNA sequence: TGTGCCAGCAGCCAAGGTCTGGGAGGTTGGGACTCACCCCTCCACTTT. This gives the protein CASSQGLGGWDSPLHF.

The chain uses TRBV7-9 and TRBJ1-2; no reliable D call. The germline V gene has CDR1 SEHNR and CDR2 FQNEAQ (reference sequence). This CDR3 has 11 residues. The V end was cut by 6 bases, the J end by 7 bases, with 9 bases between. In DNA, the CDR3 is TGTGCCAGCAGGCCCGGCGGTGGCTACACCTTC. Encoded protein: CASRPGGGYTF.

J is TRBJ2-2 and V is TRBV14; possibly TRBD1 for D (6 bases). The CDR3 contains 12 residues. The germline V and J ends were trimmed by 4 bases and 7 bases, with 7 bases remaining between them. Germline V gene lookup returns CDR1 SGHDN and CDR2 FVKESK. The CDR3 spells CASSPRGGELFF. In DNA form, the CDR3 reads TGTGCCAGCAGCCCCAGGGGCGGGGAGCTGTTTTTT. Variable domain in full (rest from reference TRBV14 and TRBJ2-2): EAGVTQFPSHSVIEKGQTVTLRCDPISGHDNLYWYRRVMGKEIKFLLHFVKESKQDESGMPNNRFLAERTGGTYSTLKVQPAELEDSGVYFCASSPRGGELFFGEGSRLTVL.

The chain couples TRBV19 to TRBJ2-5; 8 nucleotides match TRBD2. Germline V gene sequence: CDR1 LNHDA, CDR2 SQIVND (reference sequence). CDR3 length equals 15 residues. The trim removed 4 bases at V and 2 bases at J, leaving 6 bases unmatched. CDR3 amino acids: CASSSLSGGQETQYF. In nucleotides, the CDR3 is TGTGCCAGTAGTAGTCTATCGGGGGGGCAAGAGACCCAGTACTTC.

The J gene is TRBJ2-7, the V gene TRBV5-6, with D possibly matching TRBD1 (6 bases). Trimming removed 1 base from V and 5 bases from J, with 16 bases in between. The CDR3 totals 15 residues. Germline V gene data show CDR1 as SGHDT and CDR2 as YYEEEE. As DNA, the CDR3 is TGTGCCAGCAGCTTGCTCACGAACAGGGCTAACGAGCAGTACGTC. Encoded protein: CASSLLTNRANEQYV.

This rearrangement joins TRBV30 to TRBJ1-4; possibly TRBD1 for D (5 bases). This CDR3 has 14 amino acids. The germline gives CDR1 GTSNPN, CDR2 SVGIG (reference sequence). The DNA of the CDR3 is TGTGCGAGCATAATTCAGGGTGCTAATGAAAAACTGTTTTTT. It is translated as CASIIQGANEKLFF.